Included here is one T cell receptor beta chain sequence, with context. Its cognate antigen has yet to be identified. Base qualities are not provided; no much larger clone lies one nucleotide away. Using the deep immunoSEQ assay, TCR CDR3 regions were amplified from genomic DNA by multiplex PCR. For each cell subset, the extracted genomic DNA was distributed evenly across all wells of several immunoSEQ 96-well plates, and each plate served as one replicate. For sorted subsets, roughly 200 ng of genomic DNA, equivalent to around 30,000 T cell genomes, went into each replicate PCR. The purified libraries were quantified using a Qubit 3.0 fluorometer, sized with a Bioanalyzer 2100, and then quantified again using the KAPA Library Quantification kit. A separate single-read 150-cycle Illumina NextSeq 550 flow cell was used to sequence each immunoSEQ 96-well plate. Per the source publication's procedure: Because the immunoSEQ output included only junctional sequences and no quality scores, the filtering could not be the same as the filtering used for full-length reads. Sequences were annotated with PyIR, a Python wrapper for IgBLAST v1.9, and V/J genes and CDR3 were assigned using IMGT germline references. Reads were removed for weak V/J assignments (E-value above 1e-6), missing CDR3, stop codons, out-of-frame junctions, or ambiguous translated residues. V3J clonotypes were defined as sequences sharing the same inferred V gene, J gene, and CDR3 amino acid sequence. Percentage overlap between repertoires was computed as shared unique clonotypes divided by the size of the smaller repertoire. Repertoire richness was assessed with RTK rarefaction, the Chao1 estimator, and Recon v2.1 estimates of unobserved clonotypes. For all TCRbeta clonotypes obtained by the gDNA method from a few donors, generation probabilities were computed with OLGA. Here the immuneACCESS table is served through TCRdb, limited to in-frame sequences with V and J called. Missing clones are a known gap in these copies; in checked studies unresolved V genes cover under half, and the rest lacks a known reason. V and J calls and clone size come straight from that table; D and trimming were deduced from the DNA. The sample data list 1.5 million to 2.5 million clones, and around 96% of these were observed just once. The ten largest clones represent less than 1.5% of the sample.

This record belongs to a study of shared clonotypes between healthy human individuals (TCRdb year 2020). Notes on the research overall: Three men and two women, aged 18 to 49 years, made up the cohort. For each donor, CD4 naive and CD4 memory were each given three plates, CD8 naive was given two plates, and CD8 memory was given one plate. To estimate repertoire size and how much clonotype sharing occurs between individuals, the study deeply sequenced the blood TCR repertoires of several healthy adults. Libraries were prepared and TCR repertoires were sequenced by different laboratories using diverse techniques, in order to increase sequencing depth and limit assay-specific biases. Between about 0.94 and 10 billion PBMCs per donor were obtained by leukapheresis. Results and caveats for the whole study, not just this receptor: Sharing across a few donors was observed for roughly 5.4% of naive CD4, under 4% of naive CD8, roughly 2.3% of memory CD4, and over 0.3% of memory CD8 clonotypes. Incomplete sequencing was indicated by rarefaction of sorted-subset datasets, despite the large sequencing depth. Based on pairwise subsampling, the degree of clonotype sharing among donors was expected to be affected by sequencing depth. The small number of donors limited the genetic and exposure-history diversity represented. Naive subsets generally had larger estimated clonotype richness than memory subsets. Sampling was restricted to blood, and TCR repertoires in tissue are likely to differ from TCR repertoires in blood. Compared with non-shared clonotypes, the clonotypes found in all four sorted-subset donors had higher generation probabilities.

CD8 naive samples were obtained by positive selection for CCR7 among CD45RO-negative cells, yielding a CD45RA+CCR7+ population from which TemRA cells were excluded. Donors were healthy HIV-negative adults with no recently reported acute infections or vaccinations. Every donor was a Caucasian adult residing in Nashville, Tennessee, USA. Blood was collected by leukapheresis, and PBMCs were isolated by Ficoll-Histopaque density gradient centrifugation and then cryopreserved in liquid nitrogen vapor phase. Analytical flow cytometry was used to check the purity and quantity of every magnetically sorted T cell population. Genomic DNA was isolated from each sorted fraction and quantified by UV absorbance on a Nanodrop 2000c. The germline V gene provides CDR1 MNHNS and CDR2 SASEGT. CDR3 length: 14 amino acids, cysteine to phenylalanine. Only the CDR3 part of the read is kept: 42 bases, read in frame from the first base. V sheds 1 base and J sheds 2 bases, leaving 6 bases between their ends.

The chain was built from TRBV6-1 and TRBJ2-1; the D gene assignment is ambiguous. This TCR was sampled from a man younger than 35 in good health. Source material: naive CD8+ T cells sorted from blood. The cell subset or site label, as the study defines it: CD45RA+CCR7+. Read as DNA, the sequence is TGTGCCAGCAGTGAAGAGGTTACCTACAATGAGCAGTTCTTC. This yields the protein CASSEEVTYNEQFF.